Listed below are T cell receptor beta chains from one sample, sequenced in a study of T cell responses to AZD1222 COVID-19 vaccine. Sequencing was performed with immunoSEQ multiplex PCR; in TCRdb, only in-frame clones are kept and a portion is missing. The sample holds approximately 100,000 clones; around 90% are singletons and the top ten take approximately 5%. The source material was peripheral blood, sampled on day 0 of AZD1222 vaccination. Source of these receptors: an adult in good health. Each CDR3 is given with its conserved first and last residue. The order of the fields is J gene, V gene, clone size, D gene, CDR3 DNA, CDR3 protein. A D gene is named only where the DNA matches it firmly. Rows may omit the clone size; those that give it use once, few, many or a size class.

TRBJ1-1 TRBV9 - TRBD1 TGTGCCAGCAGAGCGTCGACAGGGTTGAACACTGAAGCTTTCTTT CASRASTGLNTEAFF
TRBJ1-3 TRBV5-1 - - TGCGCCAGCAGCCTCCCCTCTGGAAACACCATATATTTT CASSLPSGNTIYF
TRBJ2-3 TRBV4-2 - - TGTGCCAGCAGCCACCAGGAGGGCCGGGCAGATACGCAGTATTTT CASSHQEGRADTQYF
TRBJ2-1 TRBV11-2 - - TGTGCCAGCAGCTCCACGGGGGGCCCCTACAATGAGCAGTTCTTC CASSSTGGPYNEQFF
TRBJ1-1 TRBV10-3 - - TGTGCCATCAGTGAATTTGGTGGGAACACTGAAGCTTTCTTT CAISEFGGNTEAFF
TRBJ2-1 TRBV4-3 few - TGCGCCAGCAGCCGAGGGGCCTACAATGAGCAGTTCTTC CASSRGAYNEQFF
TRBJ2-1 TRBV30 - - TGTGCCTGGAAAAGACAGGAGCAGTTCTTC CAWKRQEQFF
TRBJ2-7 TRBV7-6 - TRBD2 TGTGCCAGCAGCTCTGACCGGACTAGCGGGGTCGAGCAGTACTTC CASSSDRTSGVEQYF
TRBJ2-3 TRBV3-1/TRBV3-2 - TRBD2 TGTGCCAGCTCGAGGACTAGCGGCGGCACAGATACGCAGTATTTT CASSRTSGGTDTQYF
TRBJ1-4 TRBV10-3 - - TGTGCCATCAGTCCATCCCCGGGGCCGAATGAAAAACTGTTTTTT CAISPSPGPNEKLFF
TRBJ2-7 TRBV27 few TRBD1 TGTGCCAGCAGTTTATACCCGGGACAGGGATCCGAGCAGTACTTC CASSLYPGQGSEQYF
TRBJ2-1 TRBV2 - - TGTGCCAGCAGGATCATCGCCCCGGGGGATGAGCAGTTCTTC CASRIIAPGDEQFF
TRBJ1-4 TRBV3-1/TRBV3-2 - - TGTGTACGGGAGAAGGCGCAGAGAAAACTGTTTTTT CVREKAQRKLFF